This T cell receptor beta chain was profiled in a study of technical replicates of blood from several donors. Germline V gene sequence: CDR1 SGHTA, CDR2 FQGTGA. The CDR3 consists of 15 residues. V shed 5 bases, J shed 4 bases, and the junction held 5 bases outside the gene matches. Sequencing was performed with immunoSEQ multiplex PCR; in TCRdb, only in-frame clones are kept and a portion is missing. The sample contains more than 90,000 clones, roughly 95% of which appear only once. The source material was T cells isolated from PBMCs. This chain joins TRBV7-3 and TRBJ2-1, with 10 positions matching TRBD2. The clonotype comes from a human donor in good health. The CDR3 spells CASSSKREGYNEQFF. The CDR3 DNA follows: TGTGCCAGCAGCAGTAAGCGGGAGGGGTACAATGAGCAGTTCTTC. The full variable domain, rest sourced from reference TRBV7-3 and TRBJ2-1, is GAGVSQTPSNKVTEKGKYVELRCDPISGHTALYWYRQSLGQGPEFLIYFQGTGAADDSGLPNDRFFAVRPEGSVSTLKIQRTERGDSAVYLCASSSKREGYNEQFFGPGTRLTVL.